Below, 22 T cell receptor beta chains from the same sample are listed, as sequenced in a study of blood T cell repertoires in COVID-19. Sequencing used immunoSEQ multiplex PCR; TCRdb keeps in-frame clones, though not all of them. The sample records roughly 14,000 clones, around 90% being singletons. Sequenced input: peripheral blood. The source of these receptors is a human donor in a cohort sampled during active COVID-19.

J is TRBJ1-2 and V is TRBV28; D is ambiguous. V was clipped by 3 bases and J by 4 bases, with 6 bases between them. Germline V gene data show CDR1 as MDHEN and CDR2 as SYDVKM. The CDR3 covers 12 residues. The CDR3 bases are TGTGCCAGCAGTTTTGGCAGCTATGGCTACACCTTC. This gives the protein CASSFGSYGYTF.

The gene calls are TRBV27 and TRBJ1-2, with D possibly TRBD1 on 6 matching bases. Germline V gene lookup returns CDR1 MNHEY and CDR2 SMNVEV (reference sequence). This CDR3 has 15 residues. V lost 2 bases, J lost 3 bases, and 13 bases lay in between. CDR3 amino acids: CASSLRGRGDYGYTF. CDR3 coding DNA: TGTGCCAGCAGTTTAAGGGGCAGGGGCGACTATGGCTACACCTTC.

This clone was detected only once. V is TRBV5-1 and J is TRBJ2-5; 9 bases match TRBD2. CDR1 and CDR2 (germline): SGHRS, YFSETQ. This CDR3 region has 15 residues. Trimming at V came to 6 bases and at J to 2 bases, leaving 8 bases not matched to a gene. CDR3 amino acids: CASMERGAWQETQYF. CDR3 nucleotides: TGCGCCAGCATGGAGCGGGGGGCGTGGCAAGAGACCCAGTACTTC. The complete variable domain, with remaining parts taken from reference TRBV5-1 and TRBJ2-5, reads KAGVTQTPRYLIKTRGQQVTLSCSPISGHRSVSWYQQTPGQGLQFLFEYFSETQRNKGNFPGRFSGRQFSNSRSEMNVSTLELGDSALYLCASMERGAWQETQYFGPGTRLLVL.

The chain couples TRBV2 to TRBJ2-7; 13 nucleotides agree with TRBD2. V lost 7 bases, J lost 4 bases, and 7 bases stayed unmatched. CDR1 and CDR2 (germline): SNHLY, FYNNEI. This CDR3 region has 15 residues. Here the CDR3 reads CASKGTSGVVYEQYF. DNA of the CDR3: TGTGCCAGCAAAGGGACTAGCGGGGTGGTTTACGAGCAGTACTTC.

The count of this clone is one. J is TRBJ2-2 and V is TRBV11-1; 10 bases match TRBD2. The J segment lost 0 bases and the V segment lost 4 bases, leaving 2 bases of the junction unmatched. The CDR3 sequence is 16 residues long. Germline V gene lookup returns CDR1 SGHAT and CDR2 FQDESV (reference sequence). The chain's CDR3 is CASSSSGGPNTGELFF. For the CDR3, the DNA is TGTGCCAGCAGCTCTAGCGGGGGACCGAACACCGGGGAGCTGTTTTTT.

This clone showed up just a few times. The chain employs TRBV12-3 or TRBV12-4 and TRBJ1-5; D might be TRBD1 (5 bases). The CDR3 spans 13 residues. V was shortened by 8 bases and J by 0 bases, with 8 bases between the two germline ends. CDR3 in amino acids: CASQGLSNQPQHF. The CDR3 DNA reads TGTGCCAGCCAGGGCCTTAGCAATCAGCCCCAGCATTTT.

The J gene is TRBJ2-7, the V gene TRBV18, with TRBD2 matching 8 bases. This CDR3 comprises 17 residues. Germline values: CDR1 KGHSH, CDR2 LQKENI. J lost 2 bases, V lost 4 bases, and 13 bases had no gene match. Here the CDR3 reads CASSRSSGPPRAYEQYF. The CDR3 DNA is TGTGCCAGCTCACGATCTAGCGGGCCCCCACGCGCCTACGAGCAGTACTTC.

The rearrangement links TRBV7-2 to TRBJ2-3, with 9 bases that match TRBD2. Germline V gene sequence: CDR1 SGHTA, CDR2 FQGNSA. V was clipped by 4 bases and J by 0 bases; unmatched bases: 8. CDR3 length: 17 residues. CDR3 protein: CASSWKAGGPSTDTQYF. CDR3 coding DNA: TGTGCCAGCAGCTGGAAAGCGGGGGGCCCTAGCACAGATACGCAGTATTTT.

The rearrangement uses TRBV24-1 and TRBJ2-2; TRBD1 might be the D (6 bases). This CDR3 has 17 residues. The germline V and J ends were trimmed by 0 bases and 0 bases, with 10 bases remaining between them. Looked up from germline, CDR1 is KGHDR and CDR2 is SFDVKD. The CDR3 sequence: CATSDLRRGANTGELFF. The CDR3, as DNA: TGTGCCACCAGTGATTTGCGCAGGGGCGCGAACACCGGGGAGCTGTTTTTT.

Here the CDR3 DNA reads TGTGCTAGTGGGATTAGACAGGGGGCCCATGAAAAACTGTTTTTT. It encodes CASGIRQGAHEKLFF. The gene calls are TRBV12-5 and TRBJ1-4; 10 nucleotides align to TRBD1. V was clipped by 6 bases and J by 6 bases; unmatched bases: 7. CDR3 length equals 15 residues. Germline V CDR1 and CDR2: LGHNT, FRNRAP.

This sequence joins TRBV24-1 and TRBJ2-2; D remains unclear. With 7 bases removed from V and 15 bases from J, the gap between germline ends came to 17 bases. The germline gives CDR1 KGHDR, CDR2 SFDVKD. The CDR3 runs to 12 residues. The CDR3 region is CATRGRSPEVFF. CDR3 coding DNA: TGTGCCACCAGAGGCAGGTCCCCGGAAGTGTTTTTT.

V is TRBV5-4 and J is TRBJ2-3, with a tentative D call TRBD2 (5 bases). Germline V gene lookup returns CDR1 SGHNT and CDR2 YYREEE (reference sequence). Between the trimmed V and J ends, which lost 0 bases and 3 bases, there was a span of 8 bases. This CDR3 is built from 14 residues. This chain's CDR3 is CASSLATKTDTQYF. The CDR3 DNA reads TGTGCCAGCAGCTTGGCGACTAAAACAGATACGCAGTATTTT.

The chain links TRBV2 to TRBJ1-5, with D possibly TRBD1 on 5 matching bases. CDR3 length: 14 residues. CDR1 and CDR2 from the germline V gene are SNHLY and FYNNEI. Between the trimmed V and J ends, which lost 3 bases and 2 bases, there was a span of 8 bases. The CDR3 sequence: CASSEGRGNQPQHF. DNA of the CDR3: TGTGCCAGCAGTGAGGGCAGGGGCAATCAGCCCCAGCATTTT.

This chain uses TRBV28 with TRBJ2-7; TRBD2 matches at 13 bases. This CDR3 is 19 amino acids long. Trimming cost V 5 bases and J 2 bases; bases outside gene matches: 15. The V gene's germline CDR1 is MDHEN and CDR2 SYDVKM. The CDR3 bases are TGTGCCAGCAGTCCACCGGGACTAGCGGGGTCTCCGGGGACCTACGAGCAGTACTTC. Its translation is CASSPPGLAGSPGTYEQYF.

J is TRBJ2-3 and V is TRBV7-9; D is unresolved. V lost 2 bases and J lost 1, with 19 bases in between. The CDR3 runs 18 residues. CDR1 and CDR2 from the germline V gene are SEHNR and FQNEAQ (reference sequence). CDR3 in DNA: TGTGCCAGCAGCTTAATGGTGAGCTGGAAAGGAGGCACAGATACGCAGTATTTT. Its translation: CASSLMVSWKGGTDTQYF.

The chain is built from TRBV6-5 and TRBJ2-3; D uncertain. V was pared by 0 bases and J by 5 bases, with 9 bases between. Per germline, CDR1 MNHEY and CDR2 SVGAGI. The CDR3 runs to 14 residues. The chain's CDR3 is CASSYSSERDTQYF. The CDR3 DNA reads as TGTGCCAGCAGTTACTCCAGCGAAAGAGATACGCAGTATTTT.

The CDR3 spells CSVDPGGSINEQFF. CDR3 DNA: TGCAGCGTTGACCCGGGGGGCTCTATCAATGAGCAGTTCTTC. The J gene is TRBJ2-1, the V gene TRBV29-1; D might be TRBD2 (7 bases). The germline V gene encodes CDR1 SQVTM and CDR2 ANQGSEA. The CDR3 spans 14 residues. Trimming cost V 3 bases and J 6 bases, with 15 bases left between them.

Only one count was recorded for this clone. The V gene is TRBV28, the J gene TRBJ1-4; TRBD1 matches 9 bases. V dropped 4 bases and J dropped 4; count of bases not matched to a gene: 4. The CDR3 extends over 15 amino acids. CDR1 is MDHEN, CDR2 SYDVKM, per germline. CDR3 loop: CASSSPGQGNEKLFF. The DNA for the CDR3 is TGTGCCAGCAGTTCCCCGGGACAGGGTAATGAAAAACTGTTTTTT. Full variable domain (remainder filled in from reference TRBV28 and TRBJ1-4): DVKVTQSSRYLVKRTGEKVFLECVQDMDHENMFWYRQDPGLGLRLIYFSYDVKMKEKGDIPEGYSVSREKKERFSLILESASTNQTSMYLCASSSPGQGNEKLFFGSGTQLSVL.

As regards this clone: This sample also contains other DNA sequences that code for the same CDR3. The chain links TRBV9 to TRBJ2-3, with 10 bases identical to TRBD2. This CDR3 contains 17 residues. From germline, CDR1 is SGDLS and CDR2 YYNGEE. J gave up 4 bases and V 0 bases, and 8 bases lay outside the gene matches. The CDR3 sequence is CASSVGRLAGVADTQYF. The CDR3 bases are TGTGCCAGCAGCGTAGGTAGGCTAGCGGGAGTCGCAGATACGCAGTATTTT.

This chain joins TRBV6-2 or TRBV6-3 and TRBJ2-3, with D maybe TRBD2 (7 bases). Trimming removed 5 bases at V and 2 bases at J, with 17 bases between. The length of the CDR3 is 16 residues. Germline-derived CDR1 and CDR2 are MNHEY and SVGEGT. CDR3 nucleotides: TGTGCCAGCAGTGACCCGGGGGGCGCCCCCACAGATACGCAGTATTTT. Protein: CASSDPGGAPTDTQYF.

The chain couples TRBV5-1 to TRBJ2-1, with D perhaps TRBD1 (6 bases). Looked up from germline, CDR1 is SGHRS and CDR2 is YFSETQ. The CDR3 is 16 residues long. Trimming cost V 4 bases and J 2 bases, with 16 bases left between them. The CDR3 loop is CASSETGPGTYNEQFF. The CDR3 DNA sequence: TGCGCCAGCAGCGAGACAGGACCCGGGACCTACAATGAGCAGTTCTTC.

The chain's CDR3 is CASSPSTGGGYYGYTF. DNA for the CDR3: TGTGCCAGCAGCCCATCGACAGGGGGCGGCTACTATGGCTACACCTTC. This rearrangement joins TRBV6-2 or TRBV6-3 to TRBJ1-2; 10 nucleotides align to TRBD1. CDR1 is MNHEY, CDR2 SVGEGT, per germline. V gave up 6 bases and J gave up 3 bases; unmatched junction bases: 10. The CDR3 is 16 amino acids.